Presented here are 27 T cell receptor beta chains from one specimen sequenced in a study of blood T cell repertoires in COVID-19. Method: immunoSEQ multiplex PCR; TCRdb's copy keeps in-frame clones and lacks some. In the table there are approximately 120,000 clones, roughly three quarters of which are singletons. The sequencing sample was made of peripheral blood. These receptors all stem from a man older than 75 with acute or convalescent COVID-19.

The gene calls are TRBV3-1 (or the pseudogene TRBV3-2) and TRBJ2-4; no definite D call. V gave up 0 bases and J gave up 5 bases, with 5 bases separating them. The V gene's germline CDR1 is LGHDT and CDR2 YNNKEL (reference sequence). The CDR3 runs to 13 residues. CDR3 protein: CASSQDTENIQYF. CDR3 nucleotide sequence: TGTGCCAGCAGCCAAGATACGGAAAACATTCAGTACTTC.

The J gene is TRBJ2-5, the V gene TRBV3-1 (or the pseudogene TRBV3-2); TRBD2 matches 9 bases. V gave up 1 base and J gave up 4 bases; unmatched junction bases: 7. Germline V CDR1 and CDR2: LGHDT, YNNKEL (reference sequence). The CDR3 consists of 16 residues. In DNA, the CDR3 is TGTGCCAGCAGCCAAGGTCTAGCGGGGCCTAGAGAGACCCAGTACTTC. Protein product: CASSQGLAGPRETQYF.

As regards this clone: The sample carries other DNA sequences with the same CDR3. The chain couples TRBV11-2 to TRBJ1-5; D gene ambiguous. V was trimmed by 3 bases and J by 2 bases, leaving 5 bases between them. Germline V gene lookup returns CDR1 SGHAT and CDR2 FQNNGV. This CDR3 is built from 13 residues. The CDR3 here is CASSFGGNQPQHF. The CDR3 nucleotides are TGTGCCAGCAGCTTCGGAGGCAATCAGCCCCAGCATTTT.

The genes are TRBV6-2 or TRBV6-3 and TRBJ2-7; 8 bases line up with TRBD1. The germline CDR1 and CDR2 sequences are MNHEY and SVGEGT. The J segment lost 0 bases and the V segment lost 6 bases, leaving 7 bases of the junction unmatched. CDR3 size: 15 residues. For the CDR3, the DNA is TGTGCCAGCAGCATAACAGGGGGTGGCTCCTACGAGCAGTACTTC. Translation: CASSITGGGSYEQYF.

The V gene is TRBV7-8, the J gene TRBJ2-3; the match to TRBD2 covers 7 bases. Germline V lookup: CDR1 SGHVS, CDR2 FQNEAQ. After removal of 5 bases from V and 5 bases from J, the junction contained 4 bases not matched to a gene. The CDR3 covers 13 residues. CDR3: CASSRLARDTQYF. The CDR3 coding sequence is TGTGCCAGCAGCCGACTAGCCAGAGATACGCAGTATTTT.

The chain links TRBV4-2 to TRBJ2-7; perhaps TRBD2 as D (5 bases). Trimming left V 0 bases short and J 8 bases short, with 14 bases between. The CDR3 contains 14 residues. From germline, CDR1 is LGHNA and CDR2 YNFKEQ. The CDR3 loop reads CASSQDPQEAKQYF. CDR3 bases: TGTGCCAGCAGCCAAGATCCTCAGGAGGCTAAGCAGTACTTC.

The chain couples TRBV5-6 to TRBJ1-1; TRBD1 is a possible D gene (6 bases). The CDR3 length is 14 residues. Deletions cut 2 bases from V and 1 base from J, with 9 bases between. From germline, CDR1 is SGHDT and CDR2 YYEEEE. As DNA, the CDR3 is TGTGCCAGCAGCTTAGGCAGGGGGAACACTGAAGCTTTCTTT. The encoded protein is CASSLGRGNTEAFF. The complete variable domain, with remaining parts taken from reference TRBV5-6 and TRBJ1-1, reads DAGVTQSPTHLIKTRGQQVTLRCSPKSGHDTVSWYQQALGQGPQFIFQYYEEEERQRGNFPDRFSGHQFPNYSSELNVNALLLGDSALYLCASSLGRGNTEAFFGQGTRLTVV.

The chain links TRBV2 to TRBJ1-2; D may be TRBD1 (6 bases). The V gene lost 6 bases and the J gene lost 3 bases, with 8 bases spanning the gap. Germline V lookup: CDR1 SNHLY, CDR2 FYNNEI. This CDR3 has 12 residues. CDR3 DNA: TGTGCCAGCAGCAACAGGGACTATGGCTACACCTTC. Translating it yields CASSNRDYGYTF. The full variable domain, its missing parts supplied by reference TRBV2 and TRBJ1-2, is EPEVTQTPSHQVTQMGQEVILRCVPISNHLYFYWYRQILGQKVEFLVSFYNNEISEKSEIFDDQFSVERPDGSNFTLKIRSTKLEDSAMYFCASSNRDYGYTFGSGTRLTVV.

The rearrangement links TRBV28 to TRBJ1-1; TRBD1 aligns across 12 bases. The CDR3 length is 17 residues. The junction had 13 bases not matched to a gene; V was cut back by 5 bases and J by 6 bases. Germline V gives CDR1 MDHEN, CDR2 SYDVKM. The CDR3 region is CASSPSAGTGGVAEAFF. The CDR3 DNA follows: TGTGCCAGCAGTCCTTCTGCCGGGACAGGGGGCGTAGCTGAAGCTTTCTTT.

The genes are TRBV30 and TRBJ2-7; D may be TRBD1 (6 bases). Trimming took 1 base from V and 3 from J, leaving 13 bases between them. This CDR3 is 14 amino acids long. CDR1 GTSNPN and CDR2 SVGIG come from the germline V gene (reference sequence). The CDR3 DNA reads as TGTGCCTGGAGTGCCATCAGGGGTCTCTACGAGCAGTACTTC. Its translation is CAWSAIRGLYEQYF.

CDR3 amino acids: CASTLENYEQYF. The CDR3, as DNA: TGTGCCAGCACCCTGGAGAACTACGAGCAGTACTTC. The chain links TRBV5-6 to TRBJ2-7; the D is unclear. Between the trimmed V and J ends, which lost 6 bases and 3 bases, there was a span of 10 bases. The germline CDR1 and CDR2 sequences are SGHDT and YYEEEE. The CDR3 is made up of 12 amino acids.

The chain couples TRBV7-2 to TRBJ1-2, with 9 bases identical to TRBD1. Germline loops: CDR1 SGHTA, CDR2 FQGNSA. The CDR3 sequence is 13 residues long. Trimming took 5 bases from V and 6 from J; bases not matched to a gene: 4. This chain's CDR3 is CASSAGQGDGYTF. As DNA, the CDR3 is TGTGCCAGCAGCGCGGGACAGGGTGATGGCTACACCTTC.

The chain has TRBV5-1 and TRBJ2-7, with D perhaps TRBD2 (5 bases). The CDR3 totals 14 residues. V was cut by 0 bases and J by 2 bases, with 9 bases left in between. Germline V gives CDR1 SGHRS, CDR2 YFSETQ. CDR3: CASSLGTGTYEQYF. The DNA for the CDR3 is TGCGCCAGCAGCTTGGGGACGGGGACCTACGAGCAGTACTTC.

This chain links TRBV5-1 with TRBJ2-7; tentative D call: TRBD2 (7 bases). Trimming removed 4 bases at V and 4 bases at J, with 15 bases between. In germline, CDR1 is SGHRS, CDR2 YFSETQ. The CDR3 contains 14 residues. CDR3 protein: CASSVQGGEYEQYF. The DNA of the CDR3 is TGCGCCAGCAGCGTCCAAGGGGGGGAATACGAGCAGTACTTC.

The chain has TRBV3-1 (or the pseudogene TRBV3-2) and TRBJ2-7, with no clear D. V shed 1 base and J shed 4 bases, with 8 bases lying between them. The CDR3 extends over 13 amino acids. Germline V gene lookup returns CDR1 LGHDT and CDR2 YNNKEL (reference sequence). CDR3 nucleotide sequence: TGTGCCAGCAGCCAAGGCTCAGGTTACGAGCAGTACTTC. Its translation: CASSQGSGYEQYF.

This clone has only a few counts. The rearrangement joins TRBV6-1 to TRBJ2-3, with 7 bases fitting TRBD2. This CDR3 spans 17 amino acids. Trimming at V came to 1 base and at J to 0 bases, leaving 7 bases not matched to a gene. Germline V lookup: CDR1 MNHNS, CDR2 SASEGT. The CDR3 DNA sequence: TGTGCCAGCAGTGAAGGGGCCGGGACTATTAGCACAGATACGCAGTATTTT. Translated, it gives CASSEGAGTISTDTQYF.

This chain links TRBV5-1 with TRBJ2-1, with TRBD1 matching over 7 bases. The CDR3 totals 16 residues. Trimming at V came to 4 bases and at J to 2 bases, leaving 9 bases not matched to a gene. CDR1 is SGHRS and CDR2 is YFSETQ in the germline V gene. Here the CDR3 reads CASSAGTVFPYNEQFF. CDR3 coding DNA: TGCGCCAGCAGCGCCGGGACAGTTTTCCCCTACAATGAGCAGTTCTTC.

The chain uses TRBV6-5 and TRBJ2-2, with D hard to call. Germline V gives CDR1 MNHEY, CDR2 SVGAGI. V dropped 6 bases and J dropped 5 bases, with 4 bases sitting between them. This CDR3 is 11 amino acids long. In nucleotides, the CDR3 is TGTGCCAGCAGAGCGACCGGGGAGCTGTTTTTT. Amino acids: CASRATGELFF.

V gene TRBV19 combines with J gene TRBJ1-1, with 8 positions matching TRBD1. CDR1 and CDR2 from the germline V gene are LNHDA and SQIVND (reference sequence). V lost 1 base to trimming and J lost 5 bases; unmatched junction nucleotides: 12. This CDR3 spans 17 amino acids. The CDR3 spells CASSIGQGMNTLTEAFF. The CDR3 DNA reads as TGTGCCAGTAGTATAGGACAGGGGATGAACACTTTAACTGAAGCTTTCTTT.

This clone occurred once. The rearrangement joins TRBV20-1 to TRBJ2-3; 13 bases are shared with TRBD2. This CDR3 comprises 17 residues. The trim removed 3 bases at V and 1 base at J, leaving 7 bases unmatched. CDR1 is DFQATT, CDR2 SNEGSKA, per germline (reference sequence). The CDR3 spells CSASGLAGVRGTDTQYF. CDR3 DNA sequence: TGCAGTGCTAGTGGACTAGCGGGGGTCCGGGGCACAGATACGCAGTATTTT.

This clone was recorded once. The CDR3, as DNA: TGTGCCAGCAGCCGAGACAGGGGCAAGCAGTACTTC. This gives the protein CASSRDRGKQYF. V usage is TRBV6-5 and J usage is TRBJ2-7, with 8 bases lining up with TRBD1. CDR3 size: 12 residues. CDR1 is MNHEY and CDR2 is SVGAGI in the germline V gene. The junction had 6 bases not matched to a gene; V was cut back by 6 bases and J by 8 bases.

The J gene is TRBJ2-3, the V gene TRBV11-2; 12 nucleotides agree with TRBD2. Germline V CDR1 and CDR2: SGHAT, FQNNGV. CDR3 length: 16 amino acids. The trim removed 8 bases at V and 4 bases at J, leaving 10 bases unmatched. CDR3 in DNA: TGTGCCAGCGCTCTAGCGGGGGGGCCATGGGCAGATACGCAGTATTTT. It translates to CASALAGGPWADTQYF.

The V and J genes are TRBV19 and TRBJ2-3; 7 positions match TRBD1. The V and J ends lost 5 bases and 2 bases, in that order; junction bases with no gene match: 7. CDR3 length equals 15 residues. Germline CDR1 is LNHDA and CDR2 is SQIVND (reference sequence). The CDR3 region has the DNA TGTGCCAGTAGTCTGGGACAGTCCACCACAGATACGCAGTATTTT. This codes for CASSLGQSTTDTQYF.

The rearrangement links TRBV6-4 to TRBJ2-2; a possible D gene is TRBD1 (6 bases). CDR1 MRHNA and CDR2 SNTAGT come from the germline V gene. V was pared by 0 bases and J by 0 bases, with 17 bases between. The CDR3 runs to 19 residues. As DNA, the CDR3 is TGTGCCAGCAGTGACTCGTCGGGACACAGGAATTCGAACACCGGGGAGCTGTTTTTT. As protein: CASSDSSGHRNSNTGELFF.

The V gene is TRBV19, the J gene TRBJ2-7; 7 positions match TRBD1. CDR3 length: 14 residues. The trim removed 4 bases at V and 6 bases at J, leaving 9 bases unmatched. Germline V gene data show CDR1 as LNHDA and CDR2 as SQIVND (reference sequence). CDR3 in amino acids: CASSTGTVYSEQYF. CDR3 DNA: TGTGCCAGTAGTACTGGGACAGTCTACAGCGAGCAGTACTTC.

The chain links TRBV12-3 or TRBV12-4 to TRBJ1-1; tentatively, D is TRBD1 (5 bases). Trimming removed 3 bases from V and 10 bases from J, with 9 bases in between. The CDR3 length is 11 residues. CDR3 nucleotides: TGTGCCAGCAGTTTGGGTCAGGGAGCTTTCTTT. This sequence encodes CASSLGQGAFF.

This chain connects TRBV7-2 to TRBJ2-7, with 10 positions matching TRBD1. The CDR3 has 14 residues. The germline V gene encodes CDR1 SGHTA and CDR2 FQGNSA. The junction had 6 bases not matched to a gene; V was cut back by 4 bases and J by 6 bases. CDR3 nucleotide sequence: TGTGCCAGCAGCTCAACGGGACAGGGGATCGAGCAGTACTTC. It specifies CASSSTGQGIEQYF.